A single sample gave rise to the 7 T cell receptor beta chains below, sequenced in a study of CD8 T cells in ankylosing spondylitis. TCRdb reprocessed the 5' RACE reads with MiXCR, giving one entry per CDR3 protein. The repertoire holds around 120,000 distinct CDR3 sequences, with approximately 14% as singletons. Sequencing was performed on blood, either unsorted or a sorted T cell fraction (not recorded which). These receptors were obtained from a female donor with ankylosing spondylitis or in good health (not recorded which).

This clonotype was seen a handful of times. The chain couples TRBV29-1 to TRBJ2-1; no clear D gene. Trimming removed 3 bases from V and 6 bases from J, with 9 bases in between. Germline CDR1 and CDR2: SQVTM and ANQGSEA. The CDR3 is 12 amino acids. The CDR3 protein is CSVDPAPNEQFF. The CDR3 DNA reads TGCAGCGTTGACCCAGCTCCCAATGAGCAGTTCTTC.

V is TRBV20-1 and J is TRBJ2-5; a weak D match, TRBD1 (5 bases). This CDR3 is 12 amino acids long. Trimming removed 6 bases at V and 4 bases at J, with 12 bases between. Germline assignment: CDR1 DFQATT and CDR2 SNEGSKA (reference sequence). CDR3 coding DNA: TGCAGTGCCGATACAGGATTAGAGACCCAGTACTTC. Its translation: CSADTGLETQYF.

This clonotype appeared many times. The V and J genes are TRBV29-1 and TRBJ1-4, with D possibly being TRBD1 (5 bases). V lost 7 bases to trimming and J lost 8 bases, with 11 bases between them. Germline V gives CDR1 SQVTM, CDR2 ANQGSEA. This CDR3 contains 11 residues. The CDR3: CSARWDEKLFF. In nucleotides, the CDR3 is TGCAGCGCGAGATGGGACGAAAAACTGTTTTTT.

This clonotype was detected only a few times. The chain is built from TRBV7-8 and TRBJ2-3; D possibly matches TRBD1 or TRBD2 (5 bases each). The CDR3 runs to 14 residues. Germline CDR1 is SGHVS and CDR2 is FQNEAQ. The ends were cut back, 0 bases at V and 1 base at J, with 5 bases in the middle. The CDR3 region has the DNA TGTGCCAGCAGCTTAGCGGGACGCACAGATACGCAGTATTTT. Amino acids: CASSLAGRTDTQYF.

This chain uses TRBV29-1 with TRBJ1-1, with 7 bases lining up with TRBD1. Losses at the gene ends were 6 bases for V and 1 base for J; bases not matched to a gene: 5. CDR1 is SQVTM and CDR2 is ANQGSEA in the germline V gene. This CDR3 has 13 residues. CDR3 nucleotide sequence: TGCAGCGTGGAGACAGGGCAGAACACTGAAGCTTTCTTT. It encodes CSVETGQNTEAFF.

The chain joins TRBV5-4 to TRBJ1-2; D might be TRBD1 (5 bases). With 2 bases removed from V and 2 bases from J, the gap between germline ends came to 10 bases. The CDR3 loop spans 14 amino acids. Germline V gene sequence: CDR1 SGHNT, CDR2 YYREEE (reference sequence). The CDR3 reads CASSFDPGNYGYTF. The CDR3 DNA follows: TGTGCCAGCAGCTTCGATCCAGGGAACTATGGCTACACCTTC. The variable domain in full, completed from reference TRBV5-4 and TRBJ1-2, reads ETGVTQSPTHLIKTRGQQVTLRCSSQSGHNTVSWYQQALGQGPQFIFQYYREEENGRGNFPPRFSGLQFPNYSSELNVNALELDDSALYLCASSFDPGNYGYTFGSGTRLTVV.

Turning to this clonotype: A much larger clone sits a single nucleotide away, making a read error possible. Likely a read error: the CDR3 ends without its conserved phenylalanine or tryptophan. The rearrangement joins TRBV29-1 to TRBJ1-5; TRBD1 is a possible D gene (6 bases). The CDR3 is 13 amino acids. Per the germline V gene, CDR1 is SQVTM and CDR2 is ANQGSEA. Trimming left V 4 bases short and J 7 bases short, with 14 bases between. CDR3 region: CSVVSGVGQPQHL. CDR3 nucleotides: TGCAGCGTTGTCTCAGGGGTGGGACAGCCCCAGCATTTA.